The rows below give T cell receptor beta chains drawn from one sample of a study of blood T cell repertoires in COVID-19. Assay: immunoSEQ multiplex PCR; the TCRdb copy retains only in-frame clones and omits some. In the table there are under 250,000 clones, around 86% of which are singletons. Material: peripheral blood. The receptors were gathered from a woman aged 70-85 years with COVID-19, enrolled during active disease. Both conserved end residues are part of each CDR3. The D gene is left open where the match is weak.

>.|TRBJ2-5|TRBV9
CASSPRGRGEETQYF
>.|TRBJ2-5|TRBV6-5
CASHLMGRVQETQYF
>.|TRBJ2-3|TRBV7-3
CASSAGTHTDTQYF
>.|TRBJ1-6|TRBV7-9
CASSLALGGGSPLHF
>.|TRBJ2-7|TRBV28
CASISQGRIYEQYF
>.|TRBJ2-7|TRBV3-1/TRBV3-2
CASTQGGYEQYF
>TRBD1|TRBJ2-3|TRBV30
CAWSGWTGGTPDTQYF
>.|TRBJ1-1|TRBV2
CASSLNRPGNTEAFF
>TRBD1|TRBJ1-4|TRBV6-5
CASSPGTGSEKLFF
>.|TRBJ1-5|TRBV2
CARKEGWYQPQHF
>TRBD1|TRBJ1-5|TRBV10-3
CAISEGGGGQPQHF
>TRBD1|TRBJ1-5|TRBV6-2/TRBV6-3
CASSSRDRVGNQPQHF
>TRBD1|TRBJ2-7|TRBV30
CAWSPRDRQYF
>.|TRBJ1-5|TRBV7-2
CASSLVENQPQHF
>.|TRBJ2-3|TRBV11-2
CASTVTDTQYF
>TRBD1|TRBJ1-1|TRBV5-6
CASSPYDRGGEAFF